The 20 T cell receptor beta chains presented below share a single source sample, sequenced in a study of T cell responses to AZD1222 COVID-19 vaccine (dated by TCRdb to 2020 to 2022). Receptor libraries were prepared by the immunoSEQ multiplex PCR assay. Entries here come from immuneACCESS through TCRdb and include only in-frame sequences with V and J called. Some clones fail to appear in such tables; in the studies checked, an unresolved V gene covers under half of the shortfall, and the cause of the remainder is unknown. For this sample the table gives some 100,000 clones, of which about 89% were detected only once. The top ten hold roughly a sixth of the sample. The time point label, as the study defines it: baseline before first vaccination. The sample here was peripheral blood, taken on day 0 of AZD1222 vaccination. These receptors were taken from an adult in good health.

The chain carries TRBV12-5 and TRBJ2-3; D uncertain. Looked up from germline, CDR1 is LGHNT and CDR2 is FRNRAP. V was pared by 5 bases and J by 6 bases, with 15 bases between. The CDR3 has 14 residues. CDR3 DNA sequence: TGTGCTAGTGGTACTGGTTCTGGCAGGGATACGCAGTATTTT. Amino acid sequence: CASGTGSGRDTQYF.

This clone was picked up one time. The chain uses TRBV18 and TRBJ1-2; 7 nucleotides line up with TRBD1. This CDR3 has 16 residues. Germline CDR1 is KGHSH and CDR2 is LQKENI. The V and J ends lost 5 bases and 2 bases, in that order; junction bases with no gene match: 11. CDR3 sequence: CASSSEGQVPNYGYTF. DNA for the CDR3: TGTGCCAGCTCATCGGAAGGACAGGTTCCCAACTATGGCTACACCTTC.

This clone was counted only a few times. The CDR3 is CAISGGEGRGNTIYF. DNA of the CDR3: TGTGCCATCAGTGGCGGCGAGGGACGTGGAAACACCATATATTTT. This sequence joins TRBV10-3 and TRBJ1-3, with D possibly being TRBD1 (5 bases). This CDR3 contains 15 residues. Trimming left V 4 bases short and J 3 bases short, with 13 bases between. CDR1 and CDR2 (germline): ENHRY, SYGVKD.

This clone has a handful of counts. The rearrangement uses TRBV9 and TRBJ1-5, with D perhaps matching TRBD1 (5 bases). The CDR3 spans 15 residues. Trimming shortened V by 4 bases and J by 2 bases, and 13 bases separated the two germline ends. CDR1 SGDLS and CDR2 YYNGEE come from the germline V gene. CDR3 amino acids: CASSRGWDGNQPQHF. CDR3 bases: TGTGCCAGCAGCAGGGGCTGGGATGGCAATCAGCCCCAGCATTTT.

This clone is a singleton in its sample. The rearrangement links TRBV9 to TRBJ2-3; D may match TRBD1 or TRBD2 (5 bases each). V shed 0 bases and J shed 0 bases, with 8 bases lying between them. This CDR3 is 15 amino acids long. Germline V lookup: CDR1 SGDLS, CDR2 YYNGEE. Here the CDR3 DNA reads TGTGCCAGCAGCGTAGGAGGGGTTAGCACAGATACGCAGTATTTT. The encoded protein is CASSVGGVSTDTQYF.

The chain recombines TRBV19 with TRBJ2-7, with 12 bases identical to TRBD2. V was pared by 5 bases and J by 6 bases, with 11 bases of the junction left unmatched. Germline lookup yields CDR1 LNHDA and CDR2 SQIVND (reference sequence). CDR3 length: 16 amino acids. CDR3 in amino acids: CASSQTSGSPLTEQYF. The CDR3 bases are TGTGCCAGTAGTCAGACTAGCGGGAGCCCCCTCACCGAGCAGTACTTC.

The J gene is TRBJ2-7, the V gene TRBV18; no clear D gene. Germline V gene sequence: CDR1 KGHSH, CDR2 LQKENI. The CDR3 contains 16 residues. Trimming stripped 0 bases from V and 0 bases from J, with 12 bases between. Written as DNA, the CDR3 is TGTGCCAGCTCACCACCAAGTGGTTTTTCCTCCTACGAGCAGTACTTC. Protein sequence: CASSPPSGFSSYEQYF.

The rearrangement uses TRBV5-8 and TRBJ1-5, with no clear D. Trimming took off 4 bases at V and 6 bases at J, with 17 bases between the two ends. CDR3 size: 15 residues. Germline V gives CDR1 SGHTS, CDR2 YDEGEE. Here the CDR3 DNA reads TGTGCCAGCAGCCGCAGAGTCGGTGGGATTCAGCCCCAGCATTTT. Translating gives CASSRRVGGIQPQHF.

V and J are TRBV5-1 and TRBJ2-6; D uncertain. Germline V lookup: CDR1 SGHRS, CDR2 YFSETQ. The CDR3 extends over 16 amino acids. The ends were cut back, 4 bases at V and 0 bases at J, with 11 bases in the middle. CDR3 nucleotide sequence: TGCGCCAGCAGCCCTCCGGGTAGCTCTGGGGCCAACGTCCTGACTTTC. Encoded protein: CASSPPGSSGANVLTF.

With regard to this clone: Relative to the germline gene, one junction end is altered; a read error may explain this. The CDR3 loop is CASSYSRGTLVF. The DNA of the CDR3 is TGTGCCAGCAGTTACTCCAGAGGGACCCTTGTTTTT. The gene calls are TRBV6-6 and TRBJ1-4; perhaps TRBD1 as D (5 bases). The CDR3 runs to 12 residues. Germline assignment: CDR1 MNHNY and CDR2 SVGAGI (reference sequence).

The rearrangement joins TRBV5-1 to TRBJ1-5; D gene ambiguous. V gave up 4 bases and J gave up 4 bases, with 9 bases separating them. Germline V gene lookup returns CDR1 SGHRS and CDR2 YFSETQ. There are 13 residues in the CDR3. The chain's CDR3 is CASSLNSNQPQHF. CDR3 in DNA: TGCGCCAGCAGCCTAAACAGTAATCAGCCCCAGCATTTT.

The gene calls are TRBV12-3 or TRBV12-4 and TRBJ1-6; 8 nucleotides match TRBD1. The CDR3 is 12 amino acids. Losses at the gene ends were 5 bases for V and 9 bases for J; bases not matched to a gene: 0. The CDR3 reads CASSDRGSPLHF. DNA for the CDR3: TGTGCCAGCAGTGACAGGGGTTCACCCCTCCACTTT.

V gene TRBV9 combines with J gene TRBJ1-6; D remains ambiguous. The ends were cut back, 3 bases at V and 9 bases at J, with 16 bases in the middle. The CDR3 extends over 15 amino acids. The germline V gene encodes CDR1 SGDLS and CDR2 YYNGEE. This CDR3 reads CASSAKAAGGSPLHF. In DNA form, the CDR3 reads TGTGCCAGCAGCGCCAAGGCGGCTGGTGGTTCACCCCTCCACTTT.

As DNA, the CDR3 is TGTGCCTATGCTCGCCTAGCGGGAGGGGAGAATGAGCAGTTCTTC. This translates into CAYARLAGGENEQFF. The chain combines TRBV30 with TRBJ2-1, with 12 bases aligning to TRBD2. With V trimmed by 7 bases and J by 7 bases, 11 bases remained unmatched. The CDR3 runs 15 residues. CDR1 is GTSNPN, CDR2 SVGIG, per germline (reference sequence).

V gene TRBV3-1 (or the pseudogene TRBV3-2) combines with J gene TRBJ1-3, with TRBD1 as a possible D gene (6 bases). Trimming stripped 6 bases from V and 1 base from J, with 10 bases between. The CDR3 loop spans 14 amino acids. CDR1 is LGHDT, CDR2 YNNKEL, per germline (reference sequence). In nucleotides, the CDR3 is TGTGCCAGCAGTCGCAGGGGATCTGGAAACACCATATATTTT. Protein: CASSRRGSGNTIYF.

This rearrangement joins TRBV19 to TRBJ1-4; 7 bases match TRBD1. The CDR3 has 15 residues. Germline loops: CDR1 LNHDA, CDR2 SQIVND (reference sequence). V lost 5 bases to trimming and J lost 1 base; unmatched junction nucleotides: 4. The CDR3 sequence is CASSSAGGTNEKLFF. The CDR3, as DNA: TGTGCCAGTAGTTCGGCAGGGGGAACTAATGAAAAACTGTTTTTT.

V gene TRBV7-6 combines with J gene TRBJ2-2; D uncertain. Trimming stripped 2 bases from V and 2 bases from J, with 12 bases between. The V gene's germline CDR1 is SGHVS and CDR2 FNYEAQ. CDR3 size: 16 residues. The CDR3, as DNA: TGTGCCAGCAGCTTATCGCAGGTCGGAAACACCGGGGAGCTGTTTTTT. Protein sequence: CASSLSQVGNTGELFF.

The gene calls are TRBV5-5 and TRBJ2-1; the match to TRBD2 covers 7 bases. The CDR3 loop spans 16 amino acids. Unmatched junction bases numbered 11, after V lost 0 bases and J lost 8 bases. CDR1 and CDR2 (germline): SGHKS, YYEKEE (reference sequence). Written as DNA, the CDR3 is TGTGCCAGCAGCTTGGCCGCGGGAGTAGATTTGTATGAGCAGTTCTTC. This sequence encodes CASSLAAGVDLYEQFF.

This rearrangement joins TRBV5-4 to TRBJ1-1; TRBD1 might be the D (5 bases). CDR3 length equals 14 residues. Looked up from germline, CDR1 is SGHNT and CDR2 is YYREEE (reference sequence). V was trimmed by 6 bases and J by 1 base, leaving 13 bases between them. The CDR3 coding sequence is TGTGCCAGCAAGGCAGGGAATCAGAACACTGAAGCTTTCTTT. Its protein product is CASKAGNQNTEAFF.

This sequence joins TRBV28 and TRBJ2-7; no clear D gene. Germline assignment: CDR1 MDHEN and CDR2 SYDVKM. The ends were cut back, 3 bases at V and 0 bases at J, with 9 bases in the middle. The CDR3 totals 14 residues. Written as DNA, the CDR3 is TGTGCCAGCAGTTTCCCCTACTACTCCTACGAGCAGTACTTC. It is translated as CASSFPYYSYEQYF. Drawing the rest from reference TRBV28 and TRBJ2-7, the complete variable domain is DVKVTQSSRYLVKRTGEKVFLECVQDMDHENMFWYRQDPGLGLRLIYFSYDVKMKEKGDIPEGYSVSREKKERFSLILESASTNQTSMYLCASSFPYYSYEQYFGPGTRLTVT.